This T cell receptor (beta chain) was captured by sequencing in a study of blood T cell repertoires in COVID-19. TCRdb's copy holds only in-frame clones and misses some; the assay was immunoSEQ multiplex PCR. The data contain roughly 150,000 clones, approximately 87% of them singletons. Looked up from germline, CDR1 is SGDLS and CDR2 is YYNGEE. The CDR3 covers 17 residues. V dropped 0 bases and J dropped 0 bases, with 10 bases sitting between them. Sample: peripheral blood. This sequence joins TRBV9 and TRBJ1-6; D remains ambiguous. This clonotype originated in a woman in her sixties or seventies with COVID-19, enrolled during active disease. Here the CDR3 DNA reads TGTGCCAGCAGCGTAGGATTGGGGAGCTCCTATAATTCACCCCTCCACTTT. Protein product: CASSVGLGSSYNSPLHF.